The sequence of this T cell receptor (beta chain) was determined in a study of cytotoxic CD8 clonotypes in ibrutinib-treated CLL. About the research overall: The patients comprised some twelve relapsed/refractory and around 14 treatment-naive cases, some 17 IGHV unmutated. Partial responses numbered approximately 24 and complete responses 2; after a median around 70 months, roughly 14 stayed remitted and 12 progressed.

The table came from immunoSEQ multiplex PCR; TCRdb's copy has only in-frame clones and leaves some out. The sample consists of about 160,000 clones, 81% of them appearing once. In germline, CDR1 is SQVTM, CDR2 ANQGSEA. The CDR3 runs to 12 residues. V was clipped by 3 bases and J by 4 bases, with 9 bases between them. The receptor was isolated from a human donor with chronic lymphocytic leukemia. The chain carries TRBV29-1 and TRBJ1-2, with no clear D. The material was PBMCs, obtained after 12 months of ibrutinib treatment. In DNA form, the CDR3 reads TGCAGCGTTGATGTGATCTCCTATGGCTACACCTTC. Amino acids: CSVDVISYGYTF.